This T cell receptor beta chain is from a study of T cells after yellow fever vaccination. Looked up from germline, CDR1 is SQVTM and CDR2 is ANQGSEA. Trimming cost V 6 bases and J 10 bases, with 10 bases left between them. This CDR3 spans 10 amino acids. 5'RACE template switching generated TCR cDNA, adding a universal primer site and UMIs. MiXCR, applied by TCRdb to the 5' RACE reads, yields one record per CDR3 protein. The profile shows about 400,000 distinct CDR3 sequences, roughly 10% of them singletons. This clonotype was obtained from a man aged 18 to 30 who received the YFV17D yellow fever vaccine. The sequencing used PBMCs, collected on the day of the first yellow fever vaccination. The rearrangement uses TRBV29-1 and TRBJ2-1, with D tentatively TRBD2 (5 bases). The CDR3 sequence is CSVFGREQFF. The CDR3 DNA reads TGCAGCGTCTTTGGGAGAGAGCAGTTCTTC.